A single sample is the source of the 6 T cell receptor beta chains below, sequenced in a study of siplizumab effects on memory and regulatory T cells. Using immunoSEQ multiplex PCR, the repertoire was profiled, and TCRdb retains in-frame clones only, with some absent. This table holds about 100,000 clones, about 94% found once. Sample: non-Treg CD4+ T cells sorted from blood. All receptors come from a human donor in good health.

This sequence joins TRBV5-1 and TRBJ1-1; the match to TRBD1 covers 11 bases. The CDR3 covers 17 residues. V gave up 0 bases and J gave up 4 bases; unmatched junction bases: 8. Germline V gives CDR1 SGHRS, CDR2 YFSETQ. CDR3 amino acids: CASSLDGTGGRVTEAFF. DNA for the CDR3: TGCGCCAGCAGCTTGGATGGGACAGGGGGTAGGGTCACTGAAGCTTTCTTT.

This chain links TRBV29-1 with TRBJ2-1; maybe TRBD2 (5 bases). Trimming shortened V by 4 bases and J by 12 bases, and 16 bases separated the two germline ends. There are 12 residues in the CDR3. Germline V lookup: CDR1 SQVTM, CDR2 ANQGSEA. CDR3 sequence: CSVVSAGRGQFF. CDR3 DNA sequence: TGCAGCGTTGTCTCCGCGGGCCGAGGGCAGTTCTTC.

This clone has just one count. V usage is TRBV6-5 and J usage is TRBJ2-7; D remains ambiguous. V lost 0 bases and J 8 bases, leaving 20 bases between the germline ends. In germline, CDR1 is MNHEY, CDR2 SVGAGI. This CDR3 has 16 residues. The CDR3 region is CASSYSIVSGSPQQYF. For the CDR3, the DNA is TGTGCCAGCAGTTACTCGATAGTTTCTGGTTCTCCCCAGCAGTACTTC.

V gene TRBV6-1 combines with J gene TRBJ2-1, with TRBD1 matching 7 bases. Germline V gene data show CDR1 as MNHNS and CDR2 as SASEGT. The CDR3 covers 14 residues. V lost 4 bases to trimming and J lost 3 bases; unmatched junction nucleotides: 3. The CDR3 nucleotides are TGTGCCAGCAGTGCCCGGGACAGCTACAATGAGCAGTTCTTC. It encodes CASSARDSYNEQFF.

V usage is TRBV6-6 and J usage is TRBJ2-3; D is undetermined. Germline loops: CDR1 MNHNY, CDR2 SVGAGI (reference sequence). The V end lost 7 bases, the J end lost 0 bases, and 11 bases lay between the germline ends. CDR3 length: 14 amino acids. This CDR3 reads CASTGRSSTDTQYF. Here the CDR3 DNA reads TGTGCCAGCACCGGAAGATCTAGCACAGATACGCAGTATTTT.

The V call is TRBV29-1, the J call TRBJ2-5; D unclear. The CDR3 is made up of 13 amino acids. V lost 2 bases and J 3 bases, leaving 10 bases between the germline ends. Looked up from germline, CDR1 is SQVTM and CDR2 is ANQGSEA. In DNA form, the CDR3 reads TGCAGCGTTGAAACTGGTTTAAAAGAGACCCAGTACTTC. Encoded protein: CSVETGLKETQYF. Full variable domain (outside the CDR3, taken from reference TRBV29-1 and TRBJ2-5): SAVISQKPSRDICQRGTSLTIQCQVDSQVTMMFWYRQQPGQSLTLIATANQGSEATYESGFVIDKFPISRPNLTFSTLTVSNMSPEDSSIYLCSVETGLKETQYFGPGTRLLVL.